A single sample is the source of the 3 T cell receptor beta chains below, sequenced in a study of cytomegalovirus exposure and HLA in healthy donors (dated by TCRdb to 2017 to 2019). The library was built by means of the immunoSEQ multiplex PCR assay. A mixture of 60 forward primers for TCR Vbeta segments and 13 reverse primers for TCR Jbeta segments was used in the multiplex PCR. TCRdb took over this immuneACCESS table, retaining in-frame rearrangements with V and J assigned. Such tables are incomplete; in checked studies, under half of the missing clones stem from an unresolved V gene, and the remainder is unexplained. A total of roughly 180,000 clones appear in this sample, around 79% of them only once. Over 1.5% of the sample is held by the ten biggest clonotypes. Material for sequencing was PBMCs. Source of these receptors: a girl aged 5-17 years in good health and CMV-seropositive.

The chain is built from TRBV5-1 and TRBJ1-1; no reliable D call. The germline V gene has CDR1 SGHRS and CDR2 YFSETQ. CDR3 length: 16 amino acids. V lost 4 bases and J 0 bases, leaving 16 bases between the germline ends. CDR3: CASSGLKAGMNTEAFF. The DNA for the CDR3 is TGCGCCAGCAGCGGACTAAAGGCCGGAATGAACACTGAAGCTTTCTTT.

The gene calls are TRBV7-2 and TRBJ2-5; 9 bases match TRBD2. The germline CDR1 and CDR2 sequences are SGHTA and FQGNSA. The V segment lost 7 bases and the J segment 4 bases; nucleotides outside the gene matches: 4. This CDR3 spans 13 amino acids. The chain's CDR3 is CASTRGGLETQYF. CDR3 coding DNA: TGTGCCAGCACGCGGGGGGGCCTAGAGACCCAGTACTTC.

Note on this clone: An end of the junction differs from the germline gene, which may be a read error. This sequence joins TRBV27 and TRBJ2-7; a weak D match, TRBD2 (5 bases). The CDR3 runs to 13 residues. Germline V lookup: CDR1 MNHEY, CDR2 SMNVEV (reference sequence). CDR3 residues: CASSLGNYYEHYF. The CDR3 nucleotides are TGTGCCAGCAGTCTCGGGAATTACTACGAGCACTACTTC.